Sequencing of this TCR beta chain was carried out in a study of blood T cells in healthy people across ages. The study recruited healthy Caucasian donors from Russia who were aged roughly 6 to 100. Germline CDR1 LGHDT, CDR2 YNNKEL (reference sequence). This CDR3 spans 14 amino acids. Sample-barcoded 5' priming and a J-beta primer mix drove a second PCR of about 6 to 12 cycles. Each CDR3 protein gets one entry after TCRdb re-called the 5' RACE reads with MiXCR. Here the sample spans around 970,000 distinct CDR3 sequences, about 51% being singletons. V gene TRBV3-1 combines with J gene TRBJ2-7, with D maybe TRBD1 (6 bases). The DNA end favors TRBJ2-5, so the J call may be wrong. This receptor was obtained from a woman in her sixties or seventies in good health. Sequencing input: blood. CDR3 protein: CASRQQRGGKTQYF. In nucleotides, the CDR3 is TGTGCCAGCAGACAACAGCGAGGGGGAAAGACCCAGTACTTC.